Below, one T cell receptor (beta chain) is given with its context. Antigen unknown. The J segment lost 0 bases and the V segment lost 4 bases, leaving 8 bases of the junction unmatched. The CDR3 sequence is 17 residues long. CDR1 is LGHNA and CDR2 is YSLEER in the germline V gene. The data were taken from a study of blood T cells in healthy people across ages. The use of a sample-barcoded 5' primer and a J-beta primer mix characterized a second PCR of roughly 7 to 11 cycles. MiXCR, applied by TCRdb to the 5' RACE reads, yields one record per CDR3 protein. The sample carries about 1.5 million distinct CDR3 sequences, approximately 43% recorded once. Study-level results: A roughly linear fall in TCR beta diversity per million T cells was seen with increasing age.

The TCR sequence derives from a woman aged 18-35 years in good health. What was sequenced was blood. The chain has TRBV4-3 and TRBJ2-1, with TRBD2 matching over 8 bases. The CDR3 sequence is CASSPLSGEGSYNEQFF. The CDR3 nucleotides are TGCGCCAGCAGCCCACTTAGCGGGGAAGGCTCCTACAATGAGCAGTTCTTC.